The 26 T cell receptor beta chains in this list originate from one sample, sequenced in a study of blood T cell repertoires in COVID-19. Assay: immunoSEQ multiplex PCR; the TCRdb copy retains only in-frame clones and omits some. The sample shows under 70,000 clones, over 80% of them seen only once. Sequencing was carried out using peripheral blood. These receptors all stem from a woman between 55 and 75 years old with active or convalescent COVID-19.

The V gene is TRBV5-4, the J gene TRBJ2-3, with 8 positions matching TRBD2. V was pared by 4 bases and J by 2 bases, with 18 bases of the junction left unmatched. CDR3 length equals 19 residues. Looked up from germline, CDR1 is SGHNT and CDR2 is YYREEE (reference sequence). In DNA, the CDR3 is TGTGCCAGCAGCCCTGGGCTAGCGGGTGCCCGCCTTCTCACAGATACGCAGTATTTT. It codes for CASSPGLAGARLLTDTQYF.

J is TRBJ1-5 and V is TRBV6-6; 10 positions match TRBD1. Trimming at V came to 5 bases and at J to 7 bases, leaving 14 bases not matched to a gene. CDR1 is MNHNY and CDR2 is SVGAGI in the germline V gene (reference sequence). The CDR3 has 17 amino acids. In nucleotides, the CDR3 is TGTGCCAGCAGTCATATGCGGGGACAGGGGCAGTGGCAGCCCCAGCATTTT. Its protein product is CASSHMRGQGQWQPQHF.

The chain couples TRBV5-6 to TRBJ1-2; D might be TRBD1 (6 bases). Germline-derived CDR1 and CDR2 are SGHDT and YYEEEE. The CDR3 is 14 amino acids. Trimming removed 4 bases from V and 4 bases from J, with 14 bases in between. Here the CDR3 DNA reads TGTGCCAGCAGCCAGGGGTTCGTAGGCTATGGCTACACCTTC. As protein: CASSQGFVGYGYTF.

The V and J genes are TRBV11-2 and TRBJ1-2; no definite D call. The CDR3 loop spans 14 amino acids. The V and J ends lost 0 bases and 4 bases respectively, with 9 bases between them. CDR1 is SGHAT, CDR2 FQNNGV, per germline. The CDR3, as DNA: TGTGCCAGCAGCTTAGAGGCCCGCACCTATGGCTACACCTTC. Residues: CASSLEARTYGYTF.

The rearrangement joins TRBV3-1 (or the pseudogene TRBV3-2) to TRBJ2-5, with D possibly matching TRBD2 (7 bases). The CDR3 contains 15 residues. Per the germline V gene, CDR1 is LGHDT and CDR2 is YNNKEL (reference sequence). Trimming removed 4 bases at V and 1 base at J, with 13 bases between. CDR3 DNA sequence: TGTGCCAGCAGCCCAGGGGAGGGCCTCCAAGAGACCCAGTACTTC. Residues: CASSPGEGLQETQYF.

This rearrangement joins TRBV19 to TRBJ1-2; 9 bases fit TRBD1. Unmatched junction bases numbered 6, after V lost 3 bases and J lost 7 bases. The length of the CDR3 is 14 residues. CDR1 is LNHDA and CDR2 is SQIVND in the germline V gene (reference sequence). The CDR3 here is CASSIAGTGSGYTF. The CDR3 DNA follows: TGTGCCAGTAGTATCGCCGGGACAGGGTCTGGCTACACCTTC.

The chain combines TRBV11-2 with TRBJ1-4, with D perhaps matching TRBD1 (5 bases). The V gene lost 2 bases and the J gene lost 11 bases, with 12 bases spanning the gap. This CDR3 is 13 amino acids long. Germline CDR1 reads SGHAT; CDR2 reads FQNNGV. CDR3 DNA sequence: TGTGCCAGCAGCTTAATTGGGGCAGGGAAACTGTTTTTT. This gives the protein CASSLIGAGKLFF.

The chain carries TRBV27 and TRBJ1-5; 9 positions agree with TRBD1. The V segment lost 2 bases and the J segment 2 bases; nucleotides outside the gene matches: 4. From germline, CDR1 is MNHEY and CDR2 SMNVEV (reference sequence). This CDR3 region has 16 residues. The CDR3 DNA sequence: TGTGCCAGCAGTTTAGAGGGGACAGGGCGCAATCAGCCCCAGCATTTT. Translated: CASSLEGTGRNQPQHF.

This chain's CDR3 is CATNRLAGKGDTQYF. The DNA of the CDR3 is TGTGCCACTAATAGACTAGCGGGGAAGGGAGATACGCAGTATTTT. This chain uses TRBV19 with TRBJ2-3, with TRBD2 matching over 11 bases. This CDR3 is 15 amino acids long. J was trimmed by 5 bases and V by 10 bases; bases with no gene match: 11. The germline V gene has CDR1 LNHDA and CDR2 SQIVND (reference sequence).

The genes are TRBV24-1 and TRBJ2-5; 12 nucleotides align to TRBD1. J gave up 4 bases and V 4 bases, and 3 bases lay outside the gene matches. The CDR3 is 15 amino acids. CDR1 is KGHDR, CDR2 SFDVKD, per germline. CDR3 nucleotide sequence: TGTGCCACCAGTGAGGGGGGACAGGGGGCAGAGACCCAGTACTTC. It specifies CATSEGGQGAETQYF.

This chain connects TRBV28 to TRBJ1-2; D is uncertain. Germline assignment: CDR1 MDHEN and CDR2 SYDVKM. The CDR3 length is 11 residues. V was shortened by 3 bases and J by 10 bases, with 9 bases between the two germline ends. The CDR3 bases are TGTGCCAGCAGTTTTTCCGTCTACTACACCTTC. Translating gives CASSFSVYYTF.

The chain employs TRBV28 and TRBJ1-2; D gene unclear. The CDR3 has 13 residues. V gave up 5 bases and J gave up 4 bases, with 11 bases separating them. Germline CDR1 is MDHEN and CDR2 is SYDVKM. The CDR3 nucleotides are TGTGCCAGCAGTACAGAAAACCCCTATGGCTACACCTTC. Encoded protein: CASSTENPYGYTF.

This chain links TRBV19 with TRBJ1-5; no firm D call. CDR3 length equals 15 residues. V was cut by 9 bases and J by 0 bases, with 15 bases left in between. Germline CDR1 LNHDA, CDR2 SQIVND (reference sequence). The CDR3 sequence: CASRWESSSNQPQHF. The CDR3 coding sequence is TGTGCCAGCCGATGGGAGAGTAGTAGCAATCAGCCCCAGCATTTT.

Written as DNA, the CDR3 is TGTGCCAGCAGCGTAAGTCGACAGGGCACCGGGGAGCTGTTTTTT. Amino acid sequence: CASSVSRQGTGELFF. The chain links TRBV7-9 to TRBJ2-2; 7 bases match TRBD1. Germline CDR1 is SEHNR and CDR2 is FQNEAQ (reference sequence). The V segment lost 5 bases and the J segment 4 bases; nucleotides outside the gene matches: 7. This CDR3 comprises 15 residues.

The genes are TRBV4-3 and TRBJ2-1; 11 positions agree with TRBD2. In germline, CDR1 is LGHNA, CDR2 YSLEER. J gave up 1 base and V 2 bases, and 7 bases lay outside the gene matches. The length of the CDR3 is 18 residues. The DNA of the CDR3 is TGCGCCAGCAGCCAAACCGGGACTAGCGGTGCGTCCTACAATGAGCAGTTCTTC. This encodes CASSQTGTSGASYNEQFF.

For the CDR3, the DNA is TGTGCCAGCAGTTGGGACAGGGCGGGCTACACCTTC. This encodes CASSWDRAGYTF. This chain links TRBV12-3 or TRBV12-4 with TRBJ1-2; TRBD1 matches at 9 bases. J lost 8 bases, V lost 4 bases, and 2 bases had no gene match. This CDR3 is 12 amino acids long.

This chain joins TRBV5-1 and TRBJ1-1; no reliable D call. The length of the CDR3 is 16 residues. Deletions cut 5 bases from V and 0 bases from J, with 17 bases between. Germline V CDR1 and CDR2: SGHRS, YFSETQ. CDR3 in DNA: TGCGCCAGCAGGGAGGGCTCCGGGCCTGTGAACACTGAAGCTTTCTTT. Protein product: CASREGSGPVNTEAFF.

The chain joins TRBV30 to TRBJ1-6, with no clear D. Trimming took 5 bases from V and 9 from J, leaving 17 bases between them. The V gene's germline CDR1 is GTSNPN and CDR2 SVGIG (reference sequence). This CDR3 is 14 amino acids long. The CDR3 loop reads CAWGDTIGGSPLHF. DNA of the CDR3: TGTGCCTGGGGAGACACAATCGGCGGTTCACCCCTCCACTTT.

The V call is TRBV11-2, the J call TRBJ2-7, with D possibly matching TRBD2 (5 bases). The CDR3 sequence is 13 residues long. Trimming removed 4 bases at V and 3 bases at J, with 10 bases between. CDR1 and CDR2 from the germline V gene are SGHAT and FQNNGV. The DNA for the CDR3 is TGTGCCAGCAGCTCGGACGGGGACTACGAGCAGTACTTC. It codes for CASSSDGDYEQYF. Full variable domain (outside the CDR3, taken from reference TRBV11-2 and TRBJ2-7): EAGVAQSPRYKIIEKRQSVAFWCNPISGHATLYWYQQILGQGPKLLIQFQNNGVVDDSQLPKDRFSAERLKGVDSTLKIQPAKLEDSAVYLCASSSDGDYEQYFGPGTRLTVT.

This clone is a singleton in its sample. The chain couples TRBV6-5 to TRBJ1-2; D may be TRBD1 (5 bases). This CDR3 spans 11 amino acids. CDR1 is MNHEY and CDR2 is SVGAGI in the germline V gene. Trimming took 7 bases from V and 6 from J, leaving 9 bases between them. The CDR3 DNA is TGTGCCAGCACCACAGGAAATGGCTACACCTTC. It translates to CASTTGNGYTF.

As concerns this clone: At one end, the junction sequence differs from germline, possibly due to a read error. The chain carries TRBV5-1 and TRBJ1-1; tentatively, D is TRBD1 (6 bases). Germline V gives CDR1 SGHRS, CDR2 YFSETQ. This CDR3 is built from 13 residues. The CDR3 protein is CASTLDSRYEAFF. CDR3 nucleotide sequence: TGCGCCAGCACCTTGGACAGTCGGTATGAAGCTTTCTTT.

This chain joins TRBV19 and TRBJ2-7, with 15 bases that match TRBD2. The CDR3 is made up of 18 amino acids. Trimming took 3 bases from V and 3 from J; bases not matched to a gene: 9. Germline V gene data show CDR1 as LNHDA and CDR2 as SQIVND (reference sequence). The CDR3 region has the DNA TGTGCCAGTAGTATCCGAGGACTAGCGGGAGGGAATTACTACGAGCAGTACTTC. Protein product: CASSIRGLAGGNYYEQYF.

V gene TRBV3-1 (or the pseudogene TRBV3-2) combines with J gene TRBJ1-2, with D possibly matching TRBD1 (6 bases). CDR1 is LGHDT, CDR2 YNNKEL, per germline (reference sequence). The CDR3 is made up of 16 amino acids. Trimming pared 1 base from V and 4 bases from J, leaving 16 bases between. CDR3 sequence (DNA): TGTGCCAGCAGCCAAGGCGGGGGGCGCTTGGGCTATGGCTACACCTTC. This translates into CASSQGGGRLGYGYTF.

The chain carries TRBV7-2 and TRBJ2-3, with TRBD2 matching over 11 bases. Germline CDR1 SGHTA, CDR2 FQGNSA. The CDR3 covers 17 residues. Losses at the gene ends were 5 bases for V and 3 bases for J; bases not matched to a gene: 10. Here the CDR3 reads CASSLGAGTSGTDTQYF. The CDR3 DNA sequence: TGTGCCAGCAGCCTCGGCGCCGGGACTAGCGGAACAGATACGCAGTATTTT.

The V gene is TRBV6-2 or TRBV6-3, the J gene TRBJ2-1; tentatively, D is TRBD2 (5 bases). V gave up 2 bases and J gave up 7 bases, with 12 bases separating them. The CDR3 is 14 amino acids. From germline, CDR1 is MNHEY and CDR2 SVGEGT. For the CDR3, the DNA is TGTGCCAGCAGTTACAACCTAGCTCAGAATGAGCAGTTCTTC. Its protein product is CASSYNLAQNEQFF.

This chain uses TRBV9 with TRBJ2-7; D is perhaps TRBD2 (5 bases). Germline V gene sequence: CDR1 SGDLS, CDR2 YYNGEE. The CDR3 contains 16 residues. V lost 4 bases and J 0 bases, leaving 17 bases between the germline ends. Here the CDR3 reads CASSRAPSKSSYEQYF. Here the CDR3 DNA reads TGTGCCAGCAGCCGAGCCCCTAGCAAAAGCTCCTACGAGCAGTACTTC.